These 31 T cell receptor beta chains were all obtained from the same sample, sequenced in a study of vaccination and CD4 T cells after COVID-19 (dated by TCRdb to between 2021 and 2022). Which antigens these TCRs recognize remains unknown. The library was obtained by PCR. The run used an Illumina iSeq 100. TCR sequencing of DNA from cultured CD4+ T cells used the Oncomine TCR Beta short-read assay at the Johns Hopkins FTIC core. TCRdb cleaned the public reads at Q25 with fastp, built clones with MiXCR and kept in-frame beta chains. Each entry merges the rows of one CDR3 protein and shows their most common DNA and genes. The sample data list more than 13,000 distinct CDR3 sequences, and over 30% of these were observed just once. The ten top clones hold roughly 16% of the sample. Explained via the paper, the treatment or condition label denotes: approximately nine-day PBMC culture with coronavirus spike peptide pools or control peptides (ViraFEST assay).

Material for sequencing was cultured CD4+ T cells from blood. The receptors were gathered from a human donor with COVID-19.

This clonotype has just a few counts. This chain connects TRBV28 to TRBJ1-1, with D perhaps TRBD1 (6 bases). The CDR3 spans 15 residues. CDR1 is MDHEN, CDR2 SYDVKM, per germline. V lost 2 bases, J lost 2 bases, and 12 bases lay in between. As DNA, the CDR3 is TGTGCCAGCAGTTTAGGGGGCGCGGGAAACACTGAAGCTTTCTTT. Its translation is CASSLGGAGNTEAFF.

In its sample, this clonotype is medium-sized. CDR3: CASLAVNYGYTF. The CDR3 nucleotides read TGTGCCAGCCTCGCGGTTAACTATGGCTACACCTTC. V usage is TRBV28 and J usage is TRBJ1-2; the D is unclear. Germline V CDR1 and CDR2: MDHEN, SYDVKM. The CDR3 length is 12 residues. V lost 8 bases and J 1 base, leaving 8 bases between the germline ends.

V gene TRBV11-2 combines with J gene TRBJ1-6; no clear D. The CDR3 runs 18 residues. Trimming took off 5 bases at V and 1 base at J, with 18 bases between the two ends. Germline V CDR1 and CDR2: SGHAT, FQNNGV. This CDR3 reads CASSLRPTGLSYNSPLHF. As DNA, the CDR3 is TGTGCCAGCAGCCTAAGACCCACTGGGTTATCCTATAATTCACCCCTCCACTTT.

This clonotype was seen only a few times. The chain employs TRBV27 and TRBJ1-1, with 7 positions matching TRBD1. V lost 5 bases, J lost 4 bases, and 10 bases stayed unmatched. The germline gives CDR1 MNHEY, CDR2 SMNVEV (reference sequence). CDR3 length: 15 amino acids. The CDR3: CASSRRQGRGTEAFF. CDR3 DNA: TGTGCCAGCAGTCGCCGACAGGGAAGGGGCACTGAAGCTTTCTTT.

The sample holds a few counts of this clonotype. The chain has TRBV15 and TRBJ1-2; D possibly corresponds to TRBD1 (5 bases). V was cut by 0 bases and J by 6 bases, with 8 bases left in between. The germline CDR1 and CDR2 sequences are LNHNV and YYDKDF (reference sequence). The CDR3 is 13 amino acids. The CDR3 nucleotides are TGTGCCACCAGCAGAGATTTCAGGGATGGCTACACCTTC. Encoded protein: CATSRDFRDGYTF. Together with reference TRBV15 and TRBJ1-2, the CDR3 gives the full variable domain: DAMVIQNPRYQVTQFGKPVTLSCSQTLNHNVMYWYQQKSSQAPKLLFHYYDKDFNNEADTPDNFQSRRPNTSFCFLDIRSPGLGDTAMYLCATSRDFRDGYTFGSGTRLTVV.

This clonotype has a handful of counts. V is TRBV2 and J is TRBJ2-2; D is possibly TRBD1 (6 bases). V gave up 7 bases and J gave up 5 bases, with 14 bases separating them. This CDR3 is built from 14 residues. Germline V gene lookup returns CDR1 SNHLY and CDR2 FYNNEI. The CDR3 loop reads CASKEQGPTGELFF. The CDR3 nucleotides read TGTGCCAGCAAGGAACAGGGCCCTACCGGGGAGCTGTTTTTT.

DNA for the CDR3: TGTGCCAGCCGGGCCCAGGACAATGAGCAGTTCTTC. Translating gives CASRAQDNEQFF. The chain carries TRBV2 and TRBJ2-1; D is unresolved. The CDR3 contains 12 residues. V dropped 8 bases and J dropped 5 bases, with 10 bases sitting between them. Per germline, CDR1 SNHLY and CDR2 FYNNEI. The variable domain in full, with the rest retrieved from reference TRBV2 and TRBJ2-1, is EPEVTQTPSHQVTQMGQEVILRCVPISNHLYFYWYRQILGQKVEFLVSFYNNEISEKSEIFDDQFSVERPDGSNFTLKIRSTKLEDSAMYFCASRAQDNEQFFGPGTRLTVL.

The chain is built from TRBV6-1 and TRBJ1-2, with unresolved D. V was trimmed by 6 bases and J by 1 base, leaving 9 bases between them. The CDR3 is 13 residues long. Germline V gene sequence: CDR1 MNHNS, CDR2 SASEGT. The chain's CDR3 is CASRLTVNYGYTF. The CDR3 nucleotides read TGTGCCAGCAGATTGACTGTTAACTATGGCTACACCTTC.

This clonotype has a handful of counts. The chain carries TRBV11-2 and TRBJ1-1, with 7 positions matching TRBD1. V dropped 5 bases and J dropped 4; count of bases not matched to a gene: 10. Germline V gene lookup returns CDR1 SGHAT and CDR2 FQNNGV. This CDR3 spans 15 amino acids. This CDR3 reads CASSQRQGISTEAFF. The CDR3 DNA sequence: TGTGCCAGCAGCCAAAGACAGGGTATAAGCACTGAAGCTTTCTTT.

The sample holds a few counts of this clonotype. V usage is TRBV20-1 and J usage is TRBJ2-1; D unclear. Between the trimmed V and J ends, which lost 0 bases and 9 bases, there was a span of 15 bases. The germline gives CDR1 DFQATT, CDR2 SNEGSKA (reference sequence). CDR3 length: 14 amino acids. The CDR3 DNA reads TGCAGTGCTAGAGATCGACCCCATCGGATTGAGCAGTTCTTC. It encodes CSARDRPHRIEQFF.

Within the sample, this clonotype is medium-sized. V usage is TRBV20-1 and J usage is TRBJ1-2; a possible D gene is TRBD1 (5 bases). V was trimmed by 4 bases and J by 8 bases, leaving 17 bases between them. Germline CDR1 is DFQATT and CDR2 is SNEGSKA (reference sequence). The CDR3 has 13 residues. In DNA form, the CDR3 reads TGCAGTGCTAAGACAGACCGGACTATGGGCTACACCTTC. It yields the protein CSAKTDRTMGYTF.

The genes are TRBV28 and TRBJ2-2; 9 bases agree with TRBD2. This CDR3 is 15 amino acids long. V shed 8 bases, J shed 4 bases, and the junction held 8 bases outside the gene matches. Germline V gene sequence: CDR1 MDHEN, CDR2 SYDVKM. The CDR3 bases are TGTGCCAGCTTAAGGGTAGCGGGGGCCACCGGGGAGCTGTTTTTT. This sequence encodes CASLRVAGATGELFF.

This chain links TRBV20-1 with TRBJ2-3, with 12 bases that match TRBD2. Germline V gene sequence: CDR1 DFQATT, CDR2 SNEGSKA (reference sequence). With 6 bases clipped from V and 1 base from J, the junction kept 2 bases outside the gene matches. CDR3 length equals 14 residues. The CDR3 reads CSARTSGGTDTQYF. Here the CDR3 DNA reads TGCAGTGCGAGGACTAGCGGGGGCACAGATACGCAGTATTTT.

The chain uses TRBV30 and TRBJ2-7; 11 nucleotides match TRBD2. The CDR3 covers 15 residues. Germline loops: CDR1 GTSNPN, CDR2 SVGIG (reference sequence). Trimming at V came to 0 bases and at J to 3 bases, leaving 4 bases not matched to a gene. The CDR3 sequence: CAWSVPSGGSYEQYF. DNA for the CDR3: TGTGCCTGGAGTGTACCTAGCGGGGGGAGCTACGAGCAGTACTTC.

The V and J genes are TRBV12-3 or TRBV12-4 and TRBJ2-6; D unresolved. Trimming cost V 3 bases and J 2 bases, with 2 bases left between them. CDR3 length: 13 amino acids. CDR3: CASSFPGANVLTF. CDR3 coding DNA: TGTGCCAGCAGTTTTCCTGGGGCCAACGTCCTGACTTTC.

This chain connects TRBV19 to TRBJ1-5; D gene uncertain. Trimming pared 6 bases from V and 2 bases from J, leaving 11 bases between. The CDR3 extends over 14 amino acids. Germline V gene data show CDR1 as LNHDA and CDR2 as SQIVND (reference sequence). CDR3 residues: CASRKGRGNQPQHF. The CDR3 DNA sequence: TGTGCCAGTAGAAAGGGTCGGGGCAATCAGCCCCAGCATTTT.

This clonotype has just a few counts. The chain combines TRBV7-9 with TRBJ1-4; TRBD1 matches 8 bases. Germline CDR1 SEHNR, CDR2 FQNEAQ (reference sequence). The length of the CDR3 is 14 residues. With 5 bases clipped from V and 10 bases from J, the junction kept 9 bases outside the gene matches. The CDR3 loop reads CASSQDRVVGKLFF. The CDR3 DNA follows: TGTGCCAGCAGCCAGGACAGGGTAGTAGGAAAACTGTTTTTT.

This clonotype has only a few counts. The J gene is TRBJ1-3, the V gene TRBV19; 8 positions agree with TRBD1. The CDR3 contains 15 residues. After removal of 4 bases from V and 2 bases from J, the junction contained 4 bases not matched to a gene. Germline CDR1 LNHDA, CDR2 SQIVND (reference sequence). The CDR3 sequence: CASSRWGQAGNTIYF. In DNA, the CDR3 is TGTGCCAGTAGTAGATGGGGACAGGCTGGAAACACCATATATTTT.

The V and J genes are TRBV6-5 and TRBJ2-7, with 11 nucleotides matching TRBD1. CDR3 size: 15 residues. The V and J ends lost 4 bases and 5 bases, in that order; junction bases with no gene match: 7. Germline-derived CDR1 and CDR2 are MNHEY and SVGAGI. As DNA, the CDR3 is TGTGCCAGCAGTTCCCCAGGACAGGGGGCACACGAGCAGTACTTC. Its translation is CASSSPGQGAHEQYF.

V usage is TRBV9 and J usage is TRBJ1-6, with TRBD1 matching over 7 bases. This CDR3 is 16 amino acids long. Germline-derived CDR1 and CDR2 are SGDLS and YYNGEE. V gave up 4 bases and J gave up 5 bases; unmatched junction bases: 9. CDR3 protein: CASSTGGTANNSPLHF. CDR3 nucleotide sequence: TGTGCCAGCAGCACGGGGGGGACAGCAAATAATTCACCCCTCCACTTT.

In its sample, this clonotype was seen a few times. This chain links TRBV11-3 with TRBJ1-1; TRBD1 agrees at 9 bases. Per germline, CDR1 SGHNT and CDR2 YENEEA. The V segment lost 2 bases and the J segment 4 bases; nucleotides outside the gene matches: 17. The CDR3 covers 19 residues. Written as DNA, the CDR3 is TGTGCCAGCAGCTTAATGGGACAGGGAAAATTCGGGTTGCCCACTGAAGCTTTCTTT. Residues: CASSLMGQGKFGLPTEAFF.

The chain has TRBV11-3 and TRBJ2-3, with 8 positions matching TRBD2. The V segment lost 5 bases and the J segment 2 bases; nucleotides outside the gene matches: 6. CDR1 SGHNT and CDR2 YENEEA come from the germline V gene. This CDR3 region has 15 residues. The CDR3 spells CASSPGGGPTDTQYF. CDR3 in DNA: TGTGCCAGCAGCCCGGGGGGGGGTCCCACAGATACGCAGTATTTT.

This clonotype appeared a few times. V is TRBV7-2 and J is TRBJ1-6; D is undetermined. Germline assignment: CDR1 SGHTA and CDR2 FQGNSA. V gave up 4 bases and J gave up 7 bases, with 17 bases separating them. CDR3 length: 16 amino acids. CDR3 protein: CASSSTPGLGNSPLHF. In DNA, the CDR3 is TGTGCCAGCAGCTCGACCCCCGGGTTAGGGAATTCACCCCTCCACTTT.

The V gene is TRBV19, the J gene TRBJ1-3; 9 bases map to TRBD1. The CDR3 totals 17 residues. V gave up 9 bases and J gave up 0 bases; unmatched junction bases: 12. The germline gives CDR1 LNHDA, CDR2 SQIVND (reference sequence). The CDR3 loop is CASTNQTGGPSGNTIYF. DNA for the CDR3: TGTGCCAGCACGAATCAGACAGGGGGACCCTCTGGAAACACCATATATTTT.

This clonotype appeared a few times. This rearrangement joins TRBV15 to TRBJ1-6; no definite D call. The V and J ends lost 0 bases and 0 bases respectively, with 6 bases between them. The CDR3 has 16 amino acids. Per germline, CDR1 LNHNV and CDR2 YYDKDF (reference sequence). The CDR3 is CATSRERDSYNSPLHF. The CDR3 DNA reads TGTGCCACCAGCAGAGAGAGGGACTCCTATAATTCACCCCTCCACTTT.

The chain combines TRBV7-2 with TRBJ1-2, with 7 bases aligning to TRBD1. J gave up 5 bases and V 3 bases, and 6 bases lay outside the gene matches. CDR1 and CDR2 (germline): SGHTA, FQGNSA. CDR3 length equals 14 residues. The CDR3 is CASSFGTVKYGYTF. In DNA, the CDR3 is TGTGCCAGCAGCTTCGGGACAGTTAAATATGGCTACACCTTC.

A few counts support this clonotype. V usage is TRBV11-2 and J usage is TRBJ1-6; maybe TRBD1 (6 bases). This CDR3 spans 14 amino acids. The V gene's germline CDR1 is SGHAT and CDR2 FQNNGV. V lost 4 bases to trimming and J lost 11 bases, with 15 bases between them. CDR3: CASSSTGQPAPLHF. The DNA for the CDR3 is TGTGCCAGCAGCTCCACAGGGCAACCAGCACCCCTCCACTTT.

This clonotype occurred a few times. This chain connects TRBV2 to TRBJ2-3; 8 nucleotides agree with TRBD2. Germline V gives CDR1 SNHLY, CDR2 FYNNEI. J lost 4 bases, V lost 3 bases, and 6 bases had no gene match. There are 15 residues in the CDR3. The CDR3 bases are TGTGCCAGCAGTGATTTGTCAGCGGGAGCAGATACGCAGTATTTT. Amino acids: CASSDLSAGADTQYF.

This clonotype was picked up a small number of times. This chain joins TRBV7-2 and TRBJ2-3; 14 positions agree with TRBD2. This CDR3 comprises 16 residues. Germline V gene lookup returns CDR1 SGHTA and CDR2 FQGNSA. The V and J ends lost 1 base and 7 bases, in that order; junction bases with no gene match: 4. The CDR3 DNA reads as TGTGCCAGCAGCTTAGGACTAGCGGGGGGGCACAATACGCAGTATTTT. This encodes CASSLGLAGGHNTQYF.

A remark on this clonotype: A much larger clone differs from this one at a single base, so this may be a read error. The chain employs TRBV10-3 and TRBJ1-4; D gene uncertain. The germline V gene encodes CDR1 ENHRY and CDR2 SYGVKD. The CDR3 totals 12 residues. The V end lost 4 bases, the J end lost 12 bases, and 12 bases lay between the germline ends. DNA of the CDR3: TGTGCCATCAGTGTTTTAAGGTTAGAACTGTTTTTT. Translated: CAISVLRLELFF.

The genes are TRBV20-1 and TRBJ2-7, with 10 bases lining up with TRBD2. The CDR3 spans 14 residues. Germline CDR1 DFQATT, CDR2 SNEGSKA (reference sequence). V shed 2 bases and J 4 bases; nucleotides not matched to a gene: 5. CDR3 protein: CSARSLAGVYEQYF. CDR3 in DNA: TGCAGTGCTAGAAGCCTAGCGGGGGTTTACGAGCAGTACTTC.